Listed below are T cell receptor beta chains from one sample, sequenced in a study of shared clonotypes between healthy human individuals. Measured with immunoSEQ multiplex PCR; TCRdb has only the in-frame clones, and not every one. Counted here are roughly 1,100,000 clones, approximately 72% occurring once; the ten biggest clones make up around 1.5%. Sequenced: memory CD4+ T cells sorted from blood. The receptors here all came from a man younger than 35 in good health. CDR3s include the opening cysteine and the closing phenylalanine or tryptophan. The D gene is left open where the match is weak. Only some rows state a clone size, as once, few, many or a class for expanded clones.

j_call	d_call	v_call	clone_size	cdr3_aa	cdr3_nt
TRBJ2-2	NA	TRBV5-1	many	CASSSQTGNTGELFF	TGCGCCAGCAGCTCCCAGACAGGGAACACCGGGGAGCTGTTTTTT
TRBJ2-5	TRBD2	TRBV5-1	NA	CASSLLAGQETQYF	TGCGCCAGCAGCCTACTAGCGGGGCAAGAGACCCAGTACTTC
TRBJ2-5	NA	TRBV10-3	many	CAISGNQETQYF	TGTGCCATCTCTGGGAACCAAGAGACCCAGTACTTC
TRBJ2-7	NA	TRBV7-2	NA	CASSHPSSEQYF	TGTGCCAGCAGCCACCCCAGCAGTGAGCAGTACTTC
TRBJ2-1	TRBD1	TRBV5-1	NA	CASSLGQGYNEQFF	TGCGCCAGCAGCTTGGGACAGGGTTACAATGAGCAGTTCTTC
TRBJ2-3	NA	TRBV7-2	few	CASSLMTSTDTQYF	TGTGCCAGCAGCCTCATGACTAGCACAGATACGCAGTATTTT
TRBJ2-3	TRBD1	TRBV6-6	NA	CASRLGTATDTQYF	TGTGCCAGCAGGCTCGGGACAGCCACAGATACGCAGTATTTT
TRBJ1-6	NA	TRBV19	NA	CASRRKPGSYNSPLHF	TGTGCCAGTAGACGTAAACCGGGCTCCTATAATTCACCCCTCCACTTT
TRBJ2-1	NA	TRBV10-2	NA	CASSGRGNEQFF	TGCGCCAGCAGTGGTCGGGGCAATGAGCAGTTCTTC
TRBJ2-5	TRBD1	TRBV27	NA	CASSGQAQETQYF	TGTGCCAGCAGCGGACAGGCCCAAGAGACCCAGTACTTC
TRBJ1-1	TRBD1	TRBV7-9	NA	CASSLQGAHTEAFF	TGTGCCAGCAGCTTACAGGGGGCGCACACTGAAGCTTTCTTT
TRBJ1-5	TRBD1	TRBV5-1	many	CASRQGDNQPQHF	TGCGCCAGCCGACAGGGAGACAATCAGCCCCAGCATTTT
TRBJ2-3	NA	TRBV6-4	NA	CASSVQGRETDTQYF	TGTGCCAGCAGTGTTCAGGGGAGGGAAACAGATACGCAGTATTTT
TRBJ2-1	TRBD2	TRBV29-1	NA	CSVQPGTSGYYNEQFF	TGCAGCGTACAACCCGGGACTAGCGGATACTACAATGAGCAGTTCTTC
TRBJ2-3	TRBD2	TRBV7-2	NA	CASSLRSGEGTDTQYF	TGTGCCAGCAGCTTGCGTAGCGGGGAAGGGACAGATACGCAGTATTTT
TRBJ2-1	TRBD2	TRBV6-5	NA	CASSFTSGERNEQFF	TGTGCCAGCAGTTTTACTAGCGGCGAGCGGAATGAGCAGTTCTTC
TRBJ1-5	TRBD1	TRBV9	NA	CASSAQGDNQPQHF	TGTGCCAGCAGCGCACAGGGGGATAATCAGCCCCAGCATTTT
TRBJ1-1	NA	TRBV30	NA	CAWSRGGIPTEAFF	TGTGCCTGGAGTCGGGGGGGAATCCCCACTGAAGCTTTCTTT
TRBJ2-7	TRBD2	TRBV5-1	NA	CASSPSGRITYEQYF	TGCGCCAGCAGTCCTAGCGGGAGGATTACCTACGAGCAGTACTTC
TRBJ1-6	TRBD1	TRBV19	NA	CASSGTGREPLHF	TGTGCCAGTAGTGGGACAGGTCGCGAACCCCTCCACTTT
TRBJ2-1	NA	TRBV9	NA	CASSAGVPTYNEQFF	TGTGCCAGCAGCGCAGGGGTTCCAACCTACAATGAGCAGTTCTTC
TRBJ2-1	NA	TRBV6-4	once	CASSDQTGRHNEQFF	TGTGCCAGCAGTGACCAGACAGGGAGGCACAATGAGCAGTTCTTC
TRBJ2-5	NA	TRBV29-1	NA	CSVGGEGGETQYF	TGCAGCGTTGGGGGTGAAGGGGGAGAGACCCAGTACTTC
TRBJ1-6	NA	TRBV6-1	NA	CASKTGTSYSPLHF	TGTGCCAGCAAAACCGGGACCTCTTATTCACCCCTCCACTTT
TRBJ2-1	NA	TRBV7-2	NA	CASSLSRVSDNEQFF	TGTGCCAGCAGCTTATCCAGGGTGAGTGACAATGAGCAGTTCTTC
TRBJ1-6	NA	TRBV7-4	few	CASGILVGDKGNSPLHF	TGTGCCAGCGGAATTCTGGTAGGGGACAAGGGTAATTCACCCCTCCACTTT
TRBJ2-7	NA	TRBV2	NA	CASSQGYEQYF	TGTGCCAGCAGTCAGGGATACGAGCAGTACTTC
TRBJ2-2	NA	TRBV6-6	NA	CASTPIPPAAGELFF	TGTGCCAGCACCCCCATCCCCCCTGCGGCCGGGGAGCTGTTTTTT
TRBJ1-1	NA	TRBV5-1	NA	CASSFGDLNTEAFF	TGCGCCAGCAGCTTCGGGGACTTGAACACTGAAGCTTTCTTT
TRBJ1-3	NA	TRBV6-5	NA	CASSYSRAGNTIYF	TGTGCCAGCAGTTACTCTCGGGCTGGAAACACCATATATTTT
TRBJ1-1	NA	TRBV6-1	NA	CASSEPGPMNTEAFF	TGTGCCAGCAGTGAACCAGGGCCCATGAACACTGAAGCTTTCTTT
TRBJ1-6	NA	TRBV6-6	NA	CASSSQGWGNSPLHF	TGTGCCAGCAGTTCCCAGGGTTGGGGGAATTCACCCCTCCACTTT
TRBJ2-1	TRBD2	TRBV13	NA	CASSLGMVRTSGNNEQFF	TGTGCCAGCAGCTTAGGAATGGTACGGACTAGCGGGAACAATGAGCAGTTCTTC
TRBJ1-1	NA	TRBV6-5	NA	CASVGDTEAFF	TGTGCCTCTGTGGGGGACACTGAAGCTTTCTTT
TRBJ1-5	NA	TRBV6-1	few	CASMGGNPNQPQHF	TGTGCCAGCATGGGAGGGAATCCCAATCAGCCCCAGCATTTT
TRBJ1-2	NA	TRBV19	NA	CASSQGWGNYGYTF	TGTGCCAGTAGTCAAGGGTGGGGGAACTATGGCTACACCTTC
TRBJ2-2	TRBD2	TRBV5-4	NA	CASSFGGGATGELFF	TGTGCCAGCAGCTTTGGCGGGGGAGCCACCGGGGAGCTGTTTTTT
TRBJ1-5	NA	TRBV30	few	CAWSVGGSNQPQHF	TGTGCCTGGAGTGTTGGAGGGAGCAATCAGCCCCAGCATTTT
TRBJ2-5	TRBD1	TRBV28	NA	CASSPHRGAGETQYF	TGTGCCAGCAGTCCGCACAGGGGGGCCGGGGAGACCCAGTACTTC
TRBJ2-5	NA	TRBV29-1	NA	CSAMNGGTQETQYF	TGCAGCGCCATGAACGGGGGAACGCAAGAGACCCAGTACTTC
TRBJ2-4	NA	TRBV6-6	NA	CASSTPGQTLAQYF	TGTGCCAGCAGTACTCCGGGACAAACTCTAGCTCAGTACTTC
TRBJ1-1	NA	TRBV15	NA	CATSGRTPEAFF	TGTGCCACCAGCGGACGAACTCCTGAAGCTTTCTTT
TRBJ1-1	NA	TRBV30	NA	CAWSEWVNTEAFF	TGTGCCTGGAGTGAATGGGTGAACACTGAAGCTTTCTTT
TRBJ2-2	TRBD2	TRBV6-6	NA	CASTGGAGELFF	TGTGCCAGCACCGGGGGGGCCGGGGAGCTGTTTTTT
TRBJ1-1	TRBD1	TRBV18	NA	CASSKGQGLRNTEAFF	TGTGCCAGCTCGAAGGGACAGGGGTTAAGGAACACTGAAGCTTTCTTT
TRBJ1-2	NA	TRBV7-2	NA	CASSLYAGVDYGYTF	TGTGCCAGCAGCTTATATGCAGGGGTTGACTATGGCTACACCTTC
TRBJ1-2	NA	TRBV28	NA	CASSRRQEAYGYTF	TGTGCCAGCAGCCGCCGGCAGGAAGCCTATGGCTACACCTTC
TRBJ1-1	NA	TRBV9	NA	CASSVGYTGVTEAFF	TGTGCCAGCAGCGTAGGGTATACGGGGGTGACTGAAGCTTTCTTT
TRBJ1-1	TRBD1	TRBV19	once	CASGRTGPMNTEAFF	TGTGCCAGCGGACGGACAGGGCCGATGAACACTGAAGCTTTCTTT
TRBJ1-2	NA	TRBV4-1	few	CASSHMDYGYTF	TGCGCCAGCAGCCATATGGACTATGGCTACACCTTC
TRBJ2-2	TRBD1	TRBV5-1	NA	CASSSRSGGTGELFF	TGCGCCAGCAGCTCGAGATCAGGGGGAACCGGGGAGCTGTTTTTT
TRBJ1-5	NA	TRBV20-1	NA	CSNSHNQPQHF	TGCAGTAACAGTCACAATCAGCCCCAGCATTTT